This TCR beta chain was recovered during a study of control samples from healthy donors and cancer patients. The CDR3 loop spans 15 amino acids. CDR1 and CDR2 (germline): LGHDT, YNNKEL (reference sequence). Germline trimming cut 2 bases from V and 5 bases from J; bases unmatched to any gene: 8. Only in-frame clones appear in the TCRdb table, and some are missing; sequencing was by immunoSEQ multiplex PCR. The data show about 120,000 clones, 93% seen once. The chain combines TRBV3-1 (or the pseudogene TRBV3-2) with TRBJ1-2; TRBD1 matches at 7 bases. The sequencing input was blood. The clonotype originates from a man aged 25 to 40 in good health. The CDR3 here is CASSQPWDSIYGYTF. CDR3 DNA sequence: TGTGCCAGCAGCCAACCTTGGGACAGTATTTATGGCTACACCTTC.